This TCR beta chain derives from a study of regulatory T cells in long-lasting Graves disease. Germline CDR1 reads SGHRS; CDR2 reads YFSETQ. CDR3 size: 17 residues. Deletions cut 1 base from V and 10 bases from J, with 21 bases between. To make TCR beta libraries, researchers used iRepertoire HTBI primers and Arm-PCR of CDR3 regions. Each CDR3 protein gets one entry after TCRdb re-called the multiplex PCR reads with MiXCR. The data show about 440,000 distinct CDR3 sequences, 15% seen once. Described time point: newly diagnosed GD, antithyroid drugs for less than 3 months. The TCR library used RNA extracted from PBMCs. The same data also contributed to another study, on T cells in Graves' hyperthyroidism and ophthalmopathy. This second report adds: During a first-round RT-PCR of the TCR CDR3, the HTBI primer set was used.

Sequenced here: peripheral blood mononuclear cells (PBMCs), sampled at new diagnosis, from a patient treated with antithyroid drugs. This rearrangement joins TRBV5-1 to TRBJ1-6, with D possibly matching TRBD1 (5 bases). The receptor's source is a woman aged 30 to 39 with Graves disease. The CDR3 nucleotides read TGCGCCAGCAGCTTGTTCACGGGGACGAGAGGGCAGTCACCCCTCCACTTT. Protein: CASSLFTGTRGQSPLHF.